Listed below are T cell receptor beta chains from one sample, sequenced in a study of blood T cell repertoires in COVID-19. Using immunoSEQ multiplex PCR, the repertoire was profiled, and TCRdb retains in-frame clones only, with some absent. This repertoire shows about 240,000 clones, around four fifths found once; its top ten account for over 10%. The sequencing input was peripheral blood. The origin of the receptors is an older woman with active or convalescent COVID-19. Both conserved end residues are part of each CDR3. A D gene is named only where the DNA matches it firmly. Clone size, where shown, is once, few, many, or a class for clones that have expanded.

D gene,clone size,V gene,J gene,CDR3 protein,CDR3 DNA
TRBD2,-,TRBV5-6,TRBJ2-3,CASSLTSGGTTDTQYF,TGTGCCAGCAGCCTGACTAGCGGGGGGACCACAGATACGCAGTATTTT
TRBD1,-,TRBV5-1,TRBJ1-2,CASSLGDRANYGYTF,TGCGCCAGCAGCTTGGGGGACAGAGCTAACTATGGCTACACCTTC
-,once,TRBV5-1,TRBJ1-6,CASSRGDITYNSPLHF,TGCGCCAGCAGCCGAGGGGACATCACCTATAATTCACCCCTCCACTTT
-,once,TRBV18,TRBJ1-4,CASSLGLNEKLFF,TGTGCCAGCTCACTCGGACTTAATGAAAAACTGTTTTTT
TRBD1,-,TRBV6-2/TRBV6-3,TRBJ1-6,CASTPTGKGSPLHF,TGTGCCAGCACCCCGACAGGGAAGGGTTCACCCCTCCACTTT
-,-,TRBV21-1,TRBJ1-1,CASSKEAPHRAPNTEAFF,TGTGCCAGCAGCAAAGAGGCCCCCCACAGGGCGCCCAACACTGAAGCTTTCTTT
-,-,TRBV5-1,TRBJ1-3,CASSLAVLASSGNTIYF,TGCGCCAGCAGCTTGGCAGTTCTCGCAAGCTCTGGAAACACCATATATTTT
TRBD1,-,TRBV4-1,TRBJ2-5,CASSQTGTGGQETQYF,TGCGCCAGCAGCCAAACCGGGACAGGGGGGCAAGAGACCCAGTACTTC
TRBD1,-,TRBV7-2,TRBJ1-2,CASSGPGQGASSYGYTF,TGTGCCAGCAGCGGGCCGGGACAGGGGGCTTCGAGCTATGGCTACACCTTC
TRBD1,-,TRBV2,TRBJ1-1,CASREPGQGFNTEAFF,TGTGCCAGCAGAGAGCCGGGACAGGGGTTTAACACTGAAGCTTTCTTT
TRBD1,few,TRBV5-8,TRBJ1-5,CASKGAQAQPQHF,TGTGCCAGCAAGGGGGCCCAGGCTCAGCCCCAGCATTTT
-,-,TRBV7-9,TRBJ1-1,CASTIDSYTEAFF,TGTGCCAGCACCATCGACAGCTACACTGAAGCTTTCTTT
-,once,TRBV9,TRBJ1-3,CASSGGQSSGNTIYF,TGTGCCAGCAGCGGCGGACAGAGCTCTGGAAACACCATATATTTT
-,-,TRBV19,TRBJ1-1,CASSGQSNTEAFF,TGTGCCAGTAGTGGCCAGTCAAACACTGAAGCTTTCTTT
-,-,TRBV21-1,TRBJ2-7,CALGGTAIYEQYF,TGTGCCTTAGGGGGGACAGCTATCTACGAGCAGTACTTC
-,-,TRBV6-6,TRBJ1-4,CASSLRGSNEKLFF,TGTGCCAGCAGTTTGAGAGGATCTAATGAAAAACTGTTTTTT
TRBD2,few,TRBV5-5,TRBJ2-1,CASSLRLAGGPSYNEQFF,TGTGCCAGCAGCTTGCGACTAGCGGGGGGCCCCTCCTACAATGAGCAGTTCTTC
TRBD1,once,TRBV19,TRBJ1-5,CASSRRTGDQPQHF,TGTGCCAGTAGTCGTAGGACAGGGGATCAGCCCCAGCATTTT
-,-,TRBV6-5,TRBJ1-1,CASSPWGRANTEAFF,TGTGCCAGCAGTCCCTGGGGCAGGGCGAACACTGAAGCTTTCTTT
-,few,TRBV24-1,TRBJ1-4,CATSDLGGRVRGGNEKLFF,TGTGCCACCAGTGACCTTGGGGGCCGGGTGCGAGGGGGTAATGAAAAACTGTTTTTT
-,-,TRBV6-1,TRBJ1-2,CASSERVERVYGYTF,TGTGCCAGCAGTGAACGGGTGGAGAGGGTCTATGGCTACACCTTC
TRBD1,-,TRBV25-1,TRBJ1-4,CASSGPPPTGDNEKLFF,TGTGCCAGCAGTGGGCCCCCCCCGACAGGGGATAATGAAAAACTGTTTTTT
TRBD1,once,TRBV27,TRBJ2-7,CASSLRTQGVHEQYF,TGTGCCAGCAGTTTACGGACCCAGGGGGTCCACGAGCAGTACTTC
-,-,TRBV18,TRBJ1-2,CASSPPVPEGYGYTF,TGTGCCAGCTCACCACCGGTCCCTGAGGGCTATGGCTACACCTTC
TRBD1,few,TRBV19,TRBJ1-1,CASSIGPGGSNTEAFF,TGTGCCAGTAGTATAGGGCCAGGGGGCTCGAACACTGAAGCTTTCTTT
TRBD1,-,TRBV5-5,TRBJ1-4,CASSLAWDRGDEKLFF,TGTGCCAGCAGCTTGGCCTGGGACAGGGGGGATGAAAAACTGTTTTTT
-,many,TRBV7-2,TRBJ1-6,CASSFLYRRGGGSPLHF,TGTGCCAGCAGCTTTCTCTACCGTCGGGGAGGAGGGTCACCCCTCCACTTT